The subject of this entry is one TCR beta chain. Antigen: not known. The investigators reverse transcribed all of the isolated RNA, so they sequenced expressed TCRB transcripts. Clones were sequenced by immunoSEQ multiplex PCR, and TCRdb holds only the in-frame ones, with some missing. Of roughly 250,000 clones detected, 20% appear once; the ten largest clones hold less than 0.035%. This sample is part of a study of beta chain features in type 1 diabetes. Points from the study as a whole: Within the patient group, naive, central memory and Treg TCRB repertoires appeared more similar to each other than within healthy donors. Type 1 diabetes patients had TCRB CDR3s that were shorter (moderately but significantly so) in all four CD4+ subsets. Lower insertion and higher deletion counts appeared at VDJ junctions in type 1 diabetes patients.

The CDR3 is made up of 15 amino acids. CDR1 and CDR2 (germline): SGHTA, FQGNSA. The V segment lost 3 bases and the J segment 9 bases; nucleotides outside the gene matches: 10. V usage is TRBV7-2 and J usage is TRBJ2-5, with 10 bases fitting TRBD1. The sequence was obtained from a woman in her thirties or forties with type 1 diabetes. Sequencing used naive CD4+ T cells from blood. In DNA, the CDR3 is TGTGCCAGCAGCTTGTTGGACAGGGGGTACGGGTCCCAGTACTTC. Its protein product is CASSLLDRGYGSQYF.